This T cell receptor beta chain was found in a study of naive and memory T cell subsets. Both TRBC1 and TRBC2 were covered by a beta constant-region primer of two equimolar oligonucleotides. The ligated cDNA underwent four PCR rounds using SP2 and nested alpha and beta constant-region primers. MiXCR, applied by TCRdb to the UMI-ligation and nested PCR reads, yields one record per CDR3 protein. The sample has some 16,000 distinct CDR3 sequences; approximately 9.4% are singletons. This clonotype was recorded at least ten times. Trimming took off 0 bases at V and 3 bases at J, with 11 bases between the two ends. The CDR3 contains 15 residues. Germline assignment: CDR1 DFQATT and CDR2 SNEGSKA (reference sequence).

The chain joins TRBV20-1 to TRBJ2-2, with D possibly matching TRBD2 (5 bases). The sequence came from a human donor in good health. Material for sequencing was central memory CD8+ T cells from blood. The CDR3 here is CSARDLRRDTGELFF. CDR3 DNA sequence: TGCAGTGCTAGAGATTTGAGGCGGGACACCGGGGAGCTGTTTTTT.